The subject of this entry is one T cell receptor (beta chain). In the original analysis: Quantification of nucleated cells was approximated via reference gene primer amplification. Profiling relied on immunoSEQ multiplex PCR, and the TCRdb table lists in-frame clones only, not all of them. That table is the source of V, J and clone size, and D and trimming were worked out from the DNA. This sample has approximately 290,000 clones, with approximately 93% found just once. The sample originates from a study of blood T cell repertoires in COVID-19. The CDR3 consists of 15 residues. Germline loops: CDR1 KGHDR, CDR2 SFDVKD. Between the trimmed V and J ends, which lost 5 bases and 6 bases, there was a span of 13 bases. Followed over time, Seattle patients had been enrolled while infection was active.

The sequence came from a woman in her 30s with COVID-19, enrolled during active disease. The sample was peripheral blood. The gene calls are TRBV24-1 and TRBJ1-6; D uncertain. CDR3 nucleotide sequence: TGTGCCACCAGTGTCCCCGGGGTAGGTAATTCACCCCTCCACTTT. Encoded protein: CATSVPGVGNSPLHF.